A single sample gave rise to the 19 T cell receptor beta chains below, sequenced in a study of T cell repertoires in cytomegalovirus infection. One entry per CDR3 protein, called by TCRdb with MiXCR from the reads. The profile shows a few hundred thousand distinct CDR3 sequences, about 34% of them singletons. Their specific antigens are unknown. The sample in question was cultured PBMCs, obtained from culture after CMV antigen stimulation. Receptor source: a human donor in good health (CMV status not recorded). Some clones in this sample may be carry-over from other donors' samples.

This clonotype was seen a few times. CDR3 nucleotide sequence: TGTGCCAGCAGCTTAACCACAGTCGGAGAGACCCAGTACTTC. Encoded protein: CASSLTTVGETQYF. This rearrangement joins TRBV7-3 to TRBJ2-5; D is ambiguous. Germline V CDR1 and CDR2: SGHTA, FQGTGA. The CDR3 length is 14 residues. With 0 bases removed from V and 4 bases from J, the gap between germline ends came to 9 bases.

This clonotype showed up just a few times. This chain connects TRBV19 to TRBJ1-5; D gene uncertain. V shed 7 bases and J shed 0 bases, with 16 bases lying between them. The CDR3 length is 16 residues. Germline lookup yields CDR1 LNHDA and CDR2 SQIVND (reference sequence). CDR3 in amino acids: CASTIRETLSNQPQHF. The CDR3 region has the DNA TGTGCCAGTACGATCCGGGAGACCCTTAGCAATCAGCCCCAGCATTTT.

CDR3 nucleotide sequence: TGTGCCAGTAGTACAACCGGACAGAGCCTGATAGCTTTCTTT. It specifies CASSTTGQSLIAFF. The chain couples TRBV19 to TRBJ1-1; D is perhaps TRBD1 (6 bases). Trimming shortened V by 4 bases and J by 10 bases, and 19 bases separated the two germline ends. The CDR3 spans 14 residues. CDR1 LNHDA and CDR2 SQIVND come from the germline V gene (reference sequence).

In nucleotides, the CDR3 is TGTGCCAGCAGGCCTCTAGCGGGGGCAAAAGAAGTAACAGATACGCAGTATTTT. This encodes CASRPLAGAKEVTDTQYF. The chain has TRBV7-9 and TRBJ2-3, with TRBD2 matching over 10 bases. J gave up 3 bases and V 6 bases, and 15 bases lay outside the gene matches. The CDR3 loop spans 18 amino acids. Germline CDR1 and CDR2: SEHNR and FQNEAQ (reference sequence).

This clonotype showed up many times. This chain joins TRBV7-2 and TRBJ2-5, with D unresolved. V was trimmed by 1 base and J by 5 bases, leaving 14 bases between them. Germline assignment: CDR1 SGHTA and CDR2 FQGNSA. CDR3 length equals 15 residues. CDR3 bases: TGTGCCAGCAGCTTAGGGGCTAGTGCATCGGAGACCCAGTACTTC. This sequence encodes CASSLGASASETQYF.

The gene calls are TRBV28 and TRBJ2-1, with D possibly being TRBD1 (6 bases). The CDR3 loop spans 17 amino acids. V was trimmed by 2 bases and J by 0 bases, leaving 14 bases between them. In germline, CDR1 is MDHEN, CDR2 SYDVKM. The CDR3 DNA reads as TGTGCCAGCAGTTTAGATAAAACAGGGAGCTCCTACAATGAGCAGTTCTTC. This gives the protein CASSLDKTGSSYNEQFF.

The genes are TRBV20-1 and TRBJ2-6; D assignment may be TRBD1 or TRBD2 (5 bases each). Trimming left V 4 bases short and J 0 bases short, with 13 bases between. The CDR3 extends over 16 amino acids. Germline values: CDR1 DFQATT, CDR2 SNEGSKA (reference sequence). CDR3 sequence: CSAKGDPNSGANVLTF. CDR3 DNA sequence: TGCAGTGCTAAAGGGGACCCCAACTCTGGGGCCAACGTCCTGACTTTC.

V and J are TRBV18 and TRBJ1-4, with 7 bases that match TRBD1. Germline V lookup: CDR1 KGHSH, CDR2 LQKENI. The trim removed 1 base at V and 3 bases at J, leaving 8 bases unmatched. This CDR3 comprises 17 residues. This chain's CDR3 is CASSPRTQGTANEKLFF. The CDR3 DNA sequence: TGTGCCAGCTCACCACGGACACAGGGGACGGCTAATGAAAAACTGTTTTTT.

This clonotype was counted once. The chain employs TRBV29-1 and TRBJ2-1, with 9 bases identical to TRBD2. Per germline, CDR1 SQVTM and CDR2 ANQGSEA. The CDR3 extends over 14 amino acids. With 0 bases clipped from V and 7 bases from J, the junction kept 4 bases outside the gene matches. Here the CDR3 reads CSVEDRLAGNEQFF. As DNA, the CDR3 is TGCAGCGTTGAAGATCGGCTAGCGGGGAATGAGCAGTTCTTC.

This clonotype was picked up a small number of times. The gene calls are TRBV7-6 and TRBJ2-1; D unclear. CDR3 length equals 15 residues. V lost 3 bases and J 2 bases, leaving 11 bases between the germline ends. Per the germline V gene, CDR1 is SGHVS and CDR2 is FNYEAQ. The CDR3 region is CASSFDRNTYNEQFF. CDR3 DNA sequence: TGTGCCAGCAGCTTCGACCGTAACACCTACAATGAGCAGTTCTTC. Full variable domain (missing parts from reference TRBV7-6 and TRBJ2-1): GAGVSQSPRYKVTKRGQDVALRCDPISGHVSLYWYRQALGQGPEFLTYFNYEAQQDKSGLPNDRFSAERPEGSISTLTIQRTEQRDSAMYRCASSFDRNTYNEQFFGPGTRLTVL.

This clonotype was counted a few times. The DNA of the CDR3 is TGTGCCAGCAGTGGAGGGGTAGGGCCGAGGGAGACCCAGTACTTC. It specifies CASSGGVGPRETQYF. This sequence joins TRBV28 and TRBJ2-5; TRBD2 is a possible D gene (6 bases). The germline V gene encodes CDR1 MDHEN and CDR2 SYDVKM. Between the trimmed V and J ends, which lost 5 bases and 5 bases, there was a span of 18 bases. The CDR3 loop spans 15 amino acids.

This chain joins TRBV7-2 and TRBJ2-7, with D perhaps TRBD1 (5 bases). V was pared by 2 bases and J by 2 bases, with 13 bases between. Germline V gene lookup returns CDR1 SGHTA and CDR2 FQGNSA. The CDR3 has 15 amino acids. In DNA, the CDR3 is TGTGCCAGCAGCTTATGGGGCACTACCGCCTACGAGCAGTACTTC. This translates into CASSLWGTTAYEQYF. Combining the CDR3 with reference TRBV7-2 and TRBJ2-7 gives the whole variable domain GAGVSQSPSNKVTEKGKDVELRCDPISGHTALYWYRQSLGQGLEFLIYFQGNSAPDKSGLPSDRFSAERTGGSVSTLTIQRTQQEDSAVYLCASSLWGTTAYEQYFGPGTRLTVT.

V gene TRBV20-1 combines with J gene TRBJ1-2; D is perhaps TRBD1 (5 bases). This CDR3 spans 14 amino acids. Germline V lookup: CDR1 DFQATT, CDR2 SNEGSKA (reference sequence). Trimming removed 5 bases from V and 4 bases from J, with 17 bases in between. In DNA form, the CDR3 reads TGCAGTGCTCTGAACCGGGACCGCCTCTATGGCTACACCTTC. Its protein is CSALNRDRLYGYTF.

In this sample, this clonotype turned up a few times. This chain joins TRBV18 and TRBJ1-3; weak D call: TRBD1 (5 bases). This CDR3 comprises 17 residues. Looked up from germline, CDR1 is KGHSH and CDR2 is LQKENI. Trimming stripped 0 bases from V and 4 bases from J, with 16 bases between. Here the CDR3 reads CASSPPARGISGNTIYF. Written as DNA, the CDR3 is TGTGCCAGCTCACCACCGGCCCGGGGGATCTCCGGAAACACCATATATTTT.

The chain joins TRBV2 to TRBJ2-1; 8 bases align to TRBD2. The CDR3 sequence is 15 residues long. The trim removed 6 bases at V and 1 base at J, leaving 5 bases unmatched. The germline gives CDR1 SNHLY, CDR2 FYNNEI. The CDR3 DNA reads TGTGCCAGCAGGCGGGAGGCTTCATCCTACAATGAGCAGTTCTTC. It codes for CASRREASSYNEQFF.

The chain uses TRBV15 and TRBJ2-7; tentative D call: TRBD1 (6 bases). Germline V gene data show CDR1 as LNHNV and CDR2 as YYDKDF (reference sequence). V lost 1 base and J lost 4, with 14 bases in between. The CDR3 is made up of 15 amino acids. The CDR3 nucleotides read TGTGCCACCAGCAGAGGCTGGGGACAACCATACGAGCAGTACTTC. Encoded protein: CATSRGWGQPYEQYF.

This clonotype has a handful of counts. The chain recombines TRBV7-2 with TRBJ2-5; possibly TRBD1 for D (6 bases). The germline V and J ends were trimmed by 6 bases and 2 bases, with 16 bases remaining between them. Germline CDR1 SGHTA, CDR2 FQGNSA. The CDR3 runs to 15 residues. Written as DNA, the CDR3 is TGTGCCAGCAGTGAGGAGCAGGGGCCACAAGAGACCCAGTACTTC. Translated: CASSEEQGPQETQYF.

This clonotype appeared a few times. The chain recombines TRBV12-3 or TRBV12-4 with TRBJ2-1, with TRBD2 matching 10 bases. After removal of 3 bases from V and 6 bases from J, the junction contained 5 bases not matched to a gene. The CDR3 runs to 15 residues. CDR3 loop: CASSFRTSGANEQFF. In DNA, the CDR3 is TGTGCCAGCAGTTTTCGGACTAGCGGAGCCAATGAGCAGTTCTTC.

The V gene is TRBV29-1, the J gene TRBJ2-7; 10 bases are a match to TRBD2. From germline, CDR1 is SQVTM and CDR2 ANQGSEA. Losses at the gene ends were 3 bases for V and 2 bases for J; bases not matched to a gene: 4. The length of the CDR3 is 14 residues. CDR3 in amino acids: CSVDTLAGPYEQYF. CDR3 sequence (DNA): TGCAGCGTTGATACACTAGCGGGACCCTACGAGCAGTACTTC.